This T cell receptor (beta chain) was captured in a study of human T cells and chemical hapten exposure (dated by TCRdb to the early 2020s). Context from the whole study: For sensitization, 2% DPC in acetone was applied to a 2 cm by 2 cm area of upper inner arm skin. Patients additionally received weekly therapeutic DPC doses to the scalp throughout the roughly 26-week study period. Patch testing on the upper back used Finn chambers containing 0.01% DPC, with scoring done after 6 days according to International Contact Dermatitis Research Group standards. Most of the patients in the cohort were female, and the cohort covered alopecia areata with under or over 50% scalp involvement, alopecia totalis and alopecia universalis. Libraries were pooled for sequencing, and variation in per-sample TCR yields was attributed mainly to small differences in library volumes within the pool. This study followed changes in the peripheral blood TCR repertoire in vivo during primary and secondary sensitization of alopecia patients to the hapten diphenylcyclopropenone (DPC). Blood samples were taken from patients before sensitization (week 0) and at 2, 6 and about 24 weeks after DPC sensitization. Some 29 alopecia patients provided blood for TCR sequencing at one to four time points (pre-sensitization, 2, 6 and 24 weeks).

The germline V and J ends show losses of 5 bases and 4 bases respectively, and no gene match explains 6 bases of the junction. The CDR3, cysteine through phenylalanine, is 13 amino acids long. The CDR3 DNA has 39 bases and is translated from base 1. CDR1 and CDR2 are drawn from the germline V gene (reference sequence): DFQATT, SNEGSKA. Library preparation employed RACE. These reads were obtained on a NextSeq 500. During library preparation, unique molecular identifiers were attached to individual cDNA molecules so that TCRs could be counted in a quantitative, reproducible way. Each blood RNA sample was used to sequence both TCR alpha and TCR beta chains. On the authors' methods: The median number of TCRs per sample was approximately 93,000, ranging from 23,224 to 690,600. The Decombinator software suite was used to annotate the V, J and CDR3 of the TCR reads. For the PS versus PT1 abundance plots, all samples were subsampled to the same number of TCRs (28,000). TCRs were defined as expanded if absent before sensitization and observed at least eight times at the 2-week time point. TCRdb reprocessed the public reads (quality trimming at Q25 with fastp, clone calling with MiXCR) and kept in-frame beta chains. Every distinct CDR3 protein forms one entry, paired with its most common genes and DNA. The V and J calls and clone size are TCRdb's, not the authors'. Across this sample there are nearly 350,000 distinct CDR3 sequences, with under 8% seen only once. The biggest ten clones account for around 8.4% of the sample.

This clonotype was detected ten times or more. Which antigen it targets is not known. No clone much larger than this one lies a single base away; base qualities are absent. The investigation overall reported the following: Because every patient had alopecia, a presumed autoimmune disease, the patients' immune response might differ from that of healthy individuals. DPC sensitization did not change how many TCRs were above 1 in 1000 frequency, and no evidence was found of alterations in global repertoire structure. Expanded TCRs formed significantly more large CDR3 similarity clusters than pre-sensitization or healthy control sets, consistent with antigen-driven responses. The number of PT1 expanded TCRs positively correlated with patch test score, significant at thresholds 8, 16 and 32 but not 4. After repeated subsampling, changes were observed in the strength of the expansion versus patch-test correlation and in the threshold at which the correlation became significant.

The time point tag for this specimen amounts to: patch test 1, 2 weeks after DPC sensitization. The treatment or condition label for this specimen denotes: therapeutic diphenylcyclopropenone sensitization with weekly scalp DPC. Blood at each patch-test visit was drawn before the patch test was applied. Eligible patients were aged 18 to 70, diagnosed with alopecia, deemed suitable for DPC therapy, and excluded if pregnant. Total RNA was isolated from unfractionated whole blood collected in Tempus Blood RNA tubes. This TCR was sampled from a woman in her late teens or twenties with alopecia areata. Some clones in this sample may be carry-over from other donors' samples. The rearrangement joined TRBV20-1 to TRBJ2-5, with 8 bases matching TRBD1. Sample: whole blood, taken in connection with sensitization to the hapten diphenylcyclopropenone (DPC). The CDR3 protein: CSALRTGRETQYF. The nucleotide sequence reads TGCAGTGCTCTCCGGACAGGGAGAGAGACCCAGTACTTC.